The rows below give T cell receptor beta chains drawn from one sample of a study of PD-L1 blockade in urothelial cancer. The assay was immunoSEQ multiplex PCR, and TCRdb's table has in-frame clones only and misses some. The data show around 66,000 clones, almost 90% seen once. The sequencing here drew on PBMCs, taken around atezolizumab (anti-PD-L1) treatment. The source is a man in his fifties or sixties with urothelial cancer. The CDR3 runs from the conserved cysteine through the conserved F or W. The D gene is left open where the match is weak. The size field is filled for only some rows; it gives once, few, many or a size class.

D gene	V gene	clone size	J gene	CDR3 DNA	CDR3 protein
TRBD1	TRBV27	-	TRBJ2-1	TGTGCCAGCAGTTCTACAATGGACAGGGTGAATGAGCAGTTCTTC	CASSSTMDRVNEQFF
-	TRBV6-5	-	TRBJ1-2	TGTGCCAGCAGTTACTCATATGGGACATTTTGGGATGGCTACACCTTC	CASSYSYGTFWDGYTF
-	TRBV7-9	-	TRBJ2-5	TGTGCCAGCAGCTTCTTCGGAGCCCAAGAGACCCAGTACTTC	CASSFFGAQETQYF
TRBD1	TRBV11-1	-	TRBJ1-6	TGTGCCAGCAGCTTCAGGGGGAATAATTCACCCCTCCACTTT	CASSFRGNNSPLHF
-	TRBV6-6	-	TRBJ2-7	TGTGCCAGCAGTTTCTACTACGAGCAGTACTTC	CASSFYYEQYF
TRBD1	TRBV28	-	TRBJ2-7	TGTGCCAGCAGTGAACAGGACAGGGTTGGCTACGAGCAGTACTTC	CASSEQDRVGYEQYF
-	TRBV27	-	TRBJ1-5	TGTGCCAGCAGTTTCTATAATCAGCCCCAGCATTTT	CASSFYNQPQHF
TRBD2	TRBV7-9	-	TRBJ2-7	TGTGCCAGCAGCCCAGGACTAGCGGAGTTCTACGAGCAGTACTTC	CASSPGLAEFYEQYF
-	TRBV2	few	TRBJ1-5	TGTGCCAGCATGTCGGACAGAAATCAGCCCCAGCATTTT	CASMSDRNQPQHF
-	TRBV6-1	-	TRBJ1-5	TGTGCCAGCAGTGACCTTGCAGGGTATAGCAATCAGCCCCAGCATTTT	CASSDLAGYSNQPQHF
-	TRBV28	-	TRBJ1-1	TGTGCCAGCAACTACCCCGGGTCCACTGAAGCTTTCTTT	CASNYPGSTEAFF
-	TRBV5-1	-	TRBJ1-1	TGCGCCAGCAGCTTGGGAGATAACACTGAAGCTTTCTTT	CASSLGDNTEAFF
-	TRBV19	-	TRBJ1-2	TGTGCCAGTAGTTCGCCCCCGACAAGTAACTATGGCTACACCTTC	CASSSPPTSNYGYTF
TRBD1	TRBV15	-	TRBJ2-2	TGTGCCACCAGCAGCTCCGGGACAGGGTACGCCACCGGGGAGCTGTTTTTT	CATSSSGTGYATGELFF
TRBD2	TRBV4-1	once	TRBJ2-5	TGCGCCAGCAGCCAAGCTTTCTTACCGGGACTAGCGGGGGGCATTAGTGAGACCCAGTACTTC	CASSQAFLPGLAGGISETQYF
-	TRBV5-1	-	TRBJ2-1	TGCGCCAGCAGCTTGGCTGAGAGATACAATGAGCAGTTCTTC	CASSLAERYNEQFF
TRBD2	TRBV5-4	-	TRBJ2-3	TGTGCCAGCAGCATAGCGGGGAGGTTGGATACGCAGTATTTT	CASSIAGRLDTQYF
-	TRBV30	-	TRBJ1-1	TGTGCCTGGAGTGTACCAGGGGATGCTGGCACTGAAGCTTTCTTT	CAWSVPGDAGTEAFF
-	TRBV18	-	TRBJ1-1	TGTGCCAGCTCACTCTCTCTGCTAGGAGACACTGAAGCTTTCTTT	CASSLSLLGDTEAFF
-	TRBV29-1	-	TRBJ1-1	TGCAGCGTGGGGCTCGAGACTAACACTGAAGCTTTCTTT	CSVGLETNTEAFF
-	TRBV19	-	TRBJ2-2	TGTGCCAGTAGTATCGCGCGGAACACCGGGGAGCTGTTTTTT	CASSIARNTGELFF
TRBD2	TRBV7-2	-	TRBJ2-7	TGTGCCAGCAGCCCCCCCGCCCTAGCGGTCTACGAGCAGTACTTC	CASSPPALAVYEQYF
-	TRBV6-5	-	TRBJ2-7	TGTGCCAGCAGTTACGCCCAGGGCCCCTACTACGAGCAGTACTTC	CASSYAQGPYYEQYF
TRBD1	TRBV5-6	-	TRBJ2-7	TGTGCCAGCAGCCCGGGACAGTTAAGTGGCGAGCAGTACTTC	CASSPGQLSGEQYF
TRBD1	TRBV6-1	-	TRBJ2-4	TGTGCCAGCACCGGACAGGGGGTAAACATTCAGTACTTC	CASTGQGVNIQYF
-	TRBV23-1	-	TRBJ2-2	TGCGCCAGCAGTCTCTCGGGGAAGGGCGCCGGGGAGCTGTTTTTT	CASSLSGKGAGELFF
TRBD2	TRBV7-2	-	TRBJ2-5	TGTGCCAGCAGCTTAGTGGCGGGAGGGCCAGAGACCCAGTACTTC	CASSLVAGGPETQYF
-	TRBV7-3	-	TRBJ2-6	TGTGCCAGCAGCTTAGGAGTATTAGGGGCCAACGTCCTGACTTTC	CASSLGVLGANVLTF
-	TRBV6-5	-	TRBJ2-2	TGTGCCAGCAGTTACCGTCCGTTCGACACCGGGGAGCTGTTTTTT	CASSYRPFDTGELFF
TRBD1	TRBV14	-	TRBJ1-2	TGTGCCAGCAGCCAAGATTGGACAGGGGGCGAGGGCTACACCTTC	CASSQDWTGGEGYTF
TRBD2	TRBV9	-	TRBJ2-7	TGTGCCAGCAGCGTAGCGGCTAGCGGATCTGACTACGAGCAGTACTTC	CASSVAASGSDYEQYF
TRBD1	TRBV6-1	-	TRBJ1-5	TGTGCCAGCGGGCAGGGGGCAAATCAGCCCCAGCATTTT	CASGQGANQPQHF
TRBD1	TRBV15	-	TRBJ1-5	TGTGCCACCAGCAGAACTTACAGGGGGCTATATAGCAATCAGCCCCAGCATTTT	CATSRTYRGLYSNQPQHF
TRBD1	TRBV11-2	once	TRBJ1-5	TGTGCCAGCAGCCCCGGGACAGGGGTCCATCAGCCCCAGCATTTT	CASSPGTGVHQPQHF
-	TRBV7-3	-	TRBJ1-2	TGTGCCAGCAGCGCGCCGGGACTCCTGTCCACCTTC	CASSAPGLLSTF
TRBD2	TRBV5-1	-	TRBJ2-1	TGCGCCAGCAGCTTGGGGCTAGCGGGAGTCATGCATGAGCAGTTCTTC	CASSLGLAGVMHEQFF
TRBD1	TRBV6-5	few	TRBJ2-2	TGTGCCAGCGGTAACAGGGGGACCGGGGAGCTGTTTTTT	CASGNRGTGELFF
TRBD1	TRBV5-6	-	TRBJ1-2	TGTGCCAGCACCACCGGGACAGGGAATGGCTACACCTTC	CASTTGTGNGYTF
-	TRBV9	-	TRBJ2-2	TGTGCCAGCAGCGCTACGGACACCGGGGAGCTGTTTTTT	CASSATDTGELFF
-	TRBV27	-	TRBJ2-1	TGTGCCAGCAGTTCGTGGGACTCCTCCGGGGAGCAGTTCTTC	CASSSWDSSGEQFF
-	TRBV2	-	TRBJ1-4	TGTGCCAGCAGTGAATGGGGGCCCACTAATGAAAAACTGTTTTTT	CASSEWGPTNEKLFF
-	TRBV6-1	-	TRBJ2-1	TGTGCCAGCAGACCTCCTAGCTCCTACAATGAGCAGTTCTTC	CASRPPSSYNEQFF
-	TRBV25-1	-	TRBJ1-6	TGTGCCAGCAGTGGCCAGGGGCAGAATTCACCCCTCCACTTT	CASSGQGQNSPLHF
TRBD2	TRBV19	once	TRBJ2-1	TGTGCCAGTAGTATAGCCCTAGCGGGGCTTTACAATGAGCAGTTCTTC	CASSIALAGLYNEQFF
-	TRBV30	-	TRBJ1-6	TGTGCCTGGAGGAGCTCCTATAATTCACCCCTCCACTTT	CAWRSSYNSPLHF
-	TRBV6-1	few	TRBJ2-2	TGTGCCAGCAGCATCGCGTTTGTGGGGGAGCTGTTTTTT	CASSIAFVGELFF
-	TRBV5-1	-	TRBJ2-7	TGCGCCAGCAGCTTGTTACAGGGTCCTACCTACGAGCAGTACTTC	CASSLLQGPTYEQYF
TRBD1	TRBV4-3	-	TRBJ2-3	TGCGCCAGCAGCCAAGACGAGACAGGGGCTGCAGATACGCAGTATTTT	CASSQDETGAADTQYF
TRBD1	TRBV30	-	TRBJ2-7	TGTGCCTGGGAGAATGACAGGGGGCCAGGTATTGAAGACGAGCAGTACTTC	CAWENDRGPGIEDEQYF
-	TRBV7-8	-	TRBJ1-3	TGTGCCAGCAGCTTAAGCGTTGTTCCCGGCTGGGACACCTCTGGAAACACCATATATTTT	CASSLSVVPGWDTSGNTIYF